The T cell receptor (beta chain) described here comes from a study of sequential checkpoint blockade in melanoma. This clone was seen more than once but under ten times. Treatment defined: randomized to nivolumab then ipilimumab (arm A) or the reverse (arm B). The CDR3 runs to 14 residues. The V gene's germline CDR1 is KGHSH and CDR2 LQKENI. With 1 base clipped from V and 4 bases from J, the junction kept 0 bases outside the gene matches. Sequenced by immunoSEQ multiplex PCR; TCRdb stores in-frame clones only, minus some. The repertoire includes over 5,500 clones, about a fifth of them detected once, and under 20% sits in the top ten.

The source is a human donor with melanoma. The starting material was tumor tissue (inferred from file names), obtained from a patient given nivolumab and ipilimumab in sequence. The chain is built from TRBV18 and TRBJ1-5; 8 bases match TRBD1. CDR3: CASSPRQGNQPQHF. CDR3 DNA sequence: TGTGCCAGCTCACCACGACAGGGGAATCAGCCCCAGCATTTT.